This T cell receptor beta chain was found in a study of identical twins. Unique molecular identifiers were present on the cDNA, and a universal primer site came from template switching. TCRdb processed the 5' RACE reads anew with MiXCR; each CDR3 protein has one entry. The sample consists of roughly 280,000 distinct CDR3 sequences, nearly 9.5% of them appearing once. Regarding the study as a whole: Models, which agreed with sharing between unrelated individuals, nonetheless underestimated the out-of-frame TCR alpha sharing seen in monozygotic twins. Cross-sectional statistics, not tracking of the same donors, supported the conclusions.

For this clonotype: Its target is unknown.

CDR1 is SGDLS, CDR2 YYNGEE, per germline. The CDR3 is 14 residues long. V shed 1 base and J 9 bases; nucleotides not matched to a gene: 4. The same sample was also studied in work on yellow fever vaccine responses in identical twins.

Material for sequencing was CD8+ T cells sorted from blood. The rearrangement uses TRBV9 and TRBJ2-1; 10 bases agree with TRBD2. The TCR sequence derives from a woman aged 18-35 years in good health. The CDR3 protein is CASSVYLAGAEQFF. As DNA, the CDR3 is TGTGCCAGCAGCGTATATCTAGCGGGAGCTGAGCAGTTCTTC.